The 26 T cell receptor beta chains presented below share a single source sample, sequenced in a study of molecular identifiers for immune sequencing clone quantification. TCRdb reprocessed the PCR reads via MiXCR and lists one record per CDR3 protein. The sample includes around 7,800 distinct CDR3 sequences, about 30% seen only once; the top ten take about 7%. The sequenced material came from naive CD8+ T cells from blood, with Jurkat cell RNA spiked in. Subset noted: FACS-sorted CD8+CD4-CCR7+CD45RA+ naive T cells. The receptors were gathered from a human donor in good health. Some libraries in this study had Jurkat cell RNA spiked in.

This clonotype was seen a handful of times. The genes are TRBV28 and TRBJ1-1, with a possible D match to TRBD1 (5 bases). The CDR3 spans 15 residues. Per germline, CDR1 MDHEN and CDR2 SYDVKM. Trimming took 6 bases from V and 3 from J, leaving 17 bases between them. In DNA form, the CDR3 reads TGTGCCAGCAGACTTTCAATTCAGGGACACACTGAAGCTTTCTTT. Its translation: CASRLSIQGHTEAFF. Supplemented by reference TRBV28 and TRBJ1-1, the full variable domain reads DVKVTQSSRYLVKRTGEKVFLECVQDMDHENMFWYRQDPGLGLRLIYFSYDVKMKEKGDIPEGYSVSREKKERFSLILESASTNQTSMYLCASRLSIQGHTEAFFGQGTRLTVV.

The chain joins TRBV6-5 to TRBJ2-7; TRBD2 is a possible D gene (6 bases). In germline, CDR1 is MNHEY, CDR2 SVGAGI. V lost 2 bases and J lost 3, with 14 bases in between. This CDR3 has 15 residues. In nucleotides, the CDR3 is TGTGCCAGCAGTTACGGAGGGCCCGACCTCTACGAGCAGTACTTC. This codes for CASSYGGPDLYEQYF.

By sample share, this clonotype is medium-sized (0.01 to 0.1%). The chain's CDR3 is CASSLADSVAKNIQYF. The DNA for the CDR3 is TGTGCCAGCAGCTTAGCCGATTCCGTAGCCAAAAACATTCAGTACTTC. The V gene is TRBV13, the J gene TRBJ2-4, with D uncertain. Per the germline V gene, CDR1 is PRHDT and CDR2 is FYEKMQ (reference sequence). This CDR3 has 16 amino acids. Trimming took off 1 base at V and 0 bases at J, with 10 bases between the two ends.

The sample holds a few counts of this clonotype. The chain joins TRBV11-2 to TRBJ2-3, with no clear D. The CDR3 loop spans 18 amino acids. Germline V gene sequence: CDR1 SGHAT, CDR2 FQNNGV. Trimming pared 1 base from V and 0 bases from J, leaving 17 bases between. In DNA form, the CDR3 reads TGTGCCAGCAGCTTAGCTCTGTGGTTGCCTCCTAGCACAGATACGCAGTATTTT. This encodes CASSLALWLPPSTDTQYF.

In this sample, this clonotype turned up a few times. The gene calls are TRBV19 and TRBJ1-5, with 10 bases lining up with TRBD1. V was pared by 5 bases and J by 7 bases, with 11 bases of the junction left unmatched. Germline V gene sequence: CDR1 LNHDA, CDR2 SQIVND (reference sequence). The CDR3 runs to 16 residues. CDR3: CASSPRGGQGGQPQHF. CDR3 DNA sequence: TGTGCCAGTAGTCCAAGAGGAGGACAGGGGGGACAGCCCCAGCATTTT.

This clonotype has more than one count but fewer than ten. The V gene is TRBV20-1, the J gene TRBJ2-7; D is perhaps TRBD1 (5 bases). CDR3 length equals 13 residues. CDR1 and CDR2 (germline): DFQATT, SNEGSKA (reference sequence). Trimming removed 7 bases at V and 4 bases at J, with 17 bases between. This chain's CDR3 is CSVTGPRHYEQYF. The CDR3 bases are TGCAGTGTCACAGGACCGCGTCATTACGAGCAGTACTTC.

Remarks on this clonotype: This may arise from a read error, as a much more abundant clone is one base away. The chain carries TRBV7-9 and TRBJ2-6; weak D call: TRBD1 (6 bases). CDR3 size: 21 residues. Germline V CDR1 and CDR2: SEHNR, FQNEAQ (reference sequence). The chain's CDR3 is CASSHGRLQGPSFSEANVLTF. The CDR3 DNA is TGTGCCAGCAGCCACGGACGTCTCCAGGGGCCCTCTTTCTCTGAGGCCAACGTCCTGACTTTC.

Only one count was recorded for this clonotype. Sequence at one end of the junction differs from germline and may be a read error. The chain employs TRBV7-9 and TRBJ2-1; D possibly corresponds to TRBD2 (5 bases). The CDR3 is made up of 12 amino acids. Looked up from germline, CDR1 is SEHNR and CDR2 is FQNEAQ (reference sequence). The CDR3 protein is CASSSLENEQLF. In DNA form, the CDR3 reads TGTGCCAGCAGCTCACTAGAAAATGAGCAGCTCTTC.

This clonotype is categorized as medium-sized. The V gene is TRBV7-2, the J gene TRBJ2-7, with 7 bases lining up with TRBD2. V dropped 2 bases and J dropped 4; count of bases not matched to a gene: 2. Germline CDR1 reads SGHTA; CDR2 reads FQGNSA. The CDR3 contains 13 residues. The CDR3 reads CASSLTSAYEQYF. The DNA of the CDR3 is TGTGCCAGCAGCTTAACTAGCGCTTACGAGCAGTACTTC.

This clonotype has just one count. A read error is possible here, since a much larger clone lies one base away. The chain joins TRBV7-2 to TRBJ2-7, with 8 bases lining up with TRBD2. Germline loops: CDR1 SGHTA, CDR2 FQGNSA. The CDR3 loop spans 14 amino acids. The CDR3 is CASSISGTDYELYF. The CDR3 DNA sequence: TGTGCCAGCAGCATTAGCGGGACTGACTACGAGCTGTACTTC.

As for this clonotype: A much larger clonotype is one base distant, so this may be a read error. The chain employs TRBV6-2 or TRBV6-3 and TRBJ2-1, with D unclear. The CDR3 has 11 residues. CDR1 MNHEY and CDR2 SVGEGT come from the germline V gene. The CDR3 loop is CACSFKDEQFF. DNA for the CDR3: TGTGCCTGCAGTTTTAAGGATGAGCAGTTCTTC.

The table lists this clonotype with a few counts. This sequence joins TRBV4-3 and TRBJ2-5; TRBD2 agrees at 10 bases. V trimming: 2 bases; J trimming: 0 bases; junction bases outside the gene matches: 6. Germline CDR1 reads LGHNA; CDR2 reads YSLEER. The CDR3 covers 17 residues. DNA for the CDR3: TGCGCCAGCAGCCAAAAAAAGACTAGCGGGTACCAAGAGACCCAGTACTTC. Translation gives CASSQKKTSGYQETQYF.

The genes are TRBV7-3 and TRBJ2-2, with D uncertain. The CDR3 has 11 amino acids. Trimming shortened V by 6 bases and J by 5 bases, and 4 bases separated the two germline ends. The germline gives CDR1 SGHTA, CDR2 FQGTGA. CDR3 amino acids: CASSSTGELFF. As DNA, the CDR3 is TGTGCCAGCAGTTCAACCGGGGAGCTGTTTTTT.

A word on this clonotype: Since no conserved phenylalanine or tryptophan closes the CDR3, a read error is the likely cause. This sequence joins TRBV28 and TRBJ2-5; 11 nucleotides align to TRBD1. The germline gives CDR1 MDHEN, CDR2 SYDVKM. J lost 7 bases, V lost 5 bases, and 3 bases had no gene match. CDR3 size: 13 residues. The CDR3 nucleotides are TGTGCCAGCAGTGCCGGACAGGGGGCGACCCAGTACATC. This codes for CASSAGQGATQYI.

This clonotype was observed a handful of times. V is TRBV6-5 and J is TRBJ2-2; TRBD2 agrees at 7 bases. There are 15 residues in the CDR3. V shed 6 bases, J shed 5 bases, and the junction held 9 bases outside the gene matches. From germline, CDR1 is MNHEY and CDR2 SVGAGI. CDR3 residues: CASSAPGGWTGELFF. The DNA for the CDR3 is TGTGCCAGCAGCGCGCCGGGGGGTTGGACCGGGGAGCTGTTTTTT.

This clonotype came up a few times. V is TRBV11-2 and J is TRBJ2-5, with D uncertain. V was cut by 4 bases and J by 5 bases, with 23 bases left in between. From germline, CDR1 is SGHAT and CDR2 FQNNGV. The CDR3 is 17 residues long. The CDR3 spells CASSSYFVSSSGETQYF. CDR3 coding DNA: TGTGCCAGCAGCTCTTACTTCGTGAGCTCTTCCGGGGAGACCCAGTACTTC.

The J gene is TRBJ2-3, the V gene TRBV4-1; the D gene is possibly TRBD2 (6 bases). Looked up from germline, CDR1 is MGHRA and CDR2 is YSYEKL. The length of the CDR3 is 17 residues. With 2 bases removed from V and 2 bases from J, the gap between germline ends came to 17 bases. The CDR3 loop is CASSQSPRDSDTDTQYF. CDR3 sequence (DNA): TGCGCCAGCAGCCAATCACCCCGGGACTCAGACACAGATACGCAGTATTTT.

This clonotype is judged medium-sized. This chain links TRBV29-1 with TRBJ2-2, with D possibly being TRBD1 (6 bases). Deletions cut 3 bases from V and 4 bases from J, with 18 bases between. The CDR3 spans 16 residues. The germline V gene has CDR1 SQVTM and CDR2 ANQGSEA. The CDR3 loop is CSVEGPAGVSTGELFF. CDR3 coding DNA: TGCAGCGTTGAGGGCCCAGCAGGGGTTAGCACCGGGGAGCTGTTTTTT.

The sample holds one count of this clonotype. A read error may be the cause here, since a much bigger clone is one base away. CDR3 amino acids: CASSSRTGPITDTQYF. In DNA, the CDR3 is TGTGCCAGCAGCTCAAGGACAGGCCCGATCACAGATACGCAGTATTTT. This chain connects TRBV11-2 to TRBJ2-3; TRBD1 matches at 7 bases. Germline V lookup: CDR1 SGHAT, CDR2 FQNNGV. There are 16 residues in the CDR3. J was trimmed by 2 bases and V by 4 bases; bases with no gene match: 9.

The chain combines TRBV19 with TRBJ1-5; 10 bases align to TRBD1. The germline V gene encodes CDR1 LNHDA and CDR2 SQIVND (reference sequence). CDR3 length equals 15 residues. After removal of 8 bases from V and 5 bases from J, the junction contained 9 bases not matched to a gene. The CDR3 nucleotides read TGTGCCAGTGCACCCTGGACAGGGGGGGATCAGCCCCAGCATTTT. This encodes CASAPWTGGDQPQHF.

The gene calls are TRBV12-3 or TRBV12-4 and TRBJ2-3, with unresolved D. V was cut by 1 base and J by 2 bases, with 7 bases left in between. The CDR3 spans 14 residues. The CDR3 DNA follows: TGTGCCAGCAGTTTAGTAGGGCACACAGATACGCAGTATTTT. It encodes CASSLVGHTDTQYF.

This clonotype was observed a single time. This rearrangement joins TRBV15 to TRBJ1-1; D gene uncertain. CDR3 length equals 16 residues. V dropped 0 bases and J dropped 5 bases, with 16 bases sitting between them. Germline lookup yields CDR1 LNHNV and CDR2 YYDKDF (reference sequence). CDR3: CATSRDYSLSWTEAFF. DNA for the CDR3: TGTGCCACCAGCAGAGACTATAGTCTATCTTGGACTGAAGCTTTCTTT.

This clonotype was detected a few times. V usage is TRBV5-1 and J usage is TRBJ2-3; D is perhaps TRBD2 (7 bases). The CDR3 consists of 15 residues. From germline, CDR1 is SGHRS and CDR2 YFSETQ. Trimming removed 0 bases from V and 1 base from J, with 9 bases in between. CDR3 amino acids: CASSLEGGRTDTQYF. The DNA for the CDR3 is TGCGCCAGCAGCTTGGAGGGGGGGCGCACAGATACGCAGTATTTT. The variable domain in full, completed from reference TRBV5-1 and TRBJ2-3, reads KAGVTQTPRYLIKTRGQQVTLSCSPISGHRSVSWYQQTPGQGLQFLFEYFSETQRNKGNFPGRFSGRQFSNSRSEMNVSTLELGDSALYLCASSLEGGRTDTQYFGPGTRLTVL.

This clonotype was counted a few times. The chain couples TRBV24-1 to TRBJ2-5, with D uncertain. Trimming pared 3 bases from V and 4 bases from J, leaving 2 bases between. The CDR3 extends over 11 amino acids. Germline V gives CDR1 KGHDR, CDR2 SFDVKD. The CDR3 loop reads CATSDPETQYF. The CDR3 DNA is TGTGCCACCAGTGATCCAGAGACCCAGTACTTC.

Judged by abundance, this clonotype is medium-sized. This chain connects TRBV25-1 to TRBJ2-1; D uncertain. CDR1 and CDR2 from the germline V gene are MGHDK and SYGVNS. There are 13 residues in the CDR3. Trimming left V 0 bases short and J 8 bases short, with 8 bases between. CDR3 residues: CASSEYLTYEQFF. CDR3 nucleotide sequence: TGTGCCAGCAGTGAATATCTGACCTATGAGCAGTTCTTC.

Only a few counts were recorded for this clonotype. The chain carries TRBV9 and TRBJ2-3, with TRBD2 matching over 12 bases. The V gene end was trimmed by 4 bases and the J gene end by 7 bases; junction bases not matched to a gene: 10. CDR1 is SGDLS and CDR2 is YYNGEE in the germline V gene. The CDR3 length is 16 residues. The CDR3 loop is CASSSPSGRASNTQYF. Here the CDR3 DNA reads TGTGCCAGCAGCTCCCCTAGCGGGAGGGCCAGTAATACGCAGTATTTT.